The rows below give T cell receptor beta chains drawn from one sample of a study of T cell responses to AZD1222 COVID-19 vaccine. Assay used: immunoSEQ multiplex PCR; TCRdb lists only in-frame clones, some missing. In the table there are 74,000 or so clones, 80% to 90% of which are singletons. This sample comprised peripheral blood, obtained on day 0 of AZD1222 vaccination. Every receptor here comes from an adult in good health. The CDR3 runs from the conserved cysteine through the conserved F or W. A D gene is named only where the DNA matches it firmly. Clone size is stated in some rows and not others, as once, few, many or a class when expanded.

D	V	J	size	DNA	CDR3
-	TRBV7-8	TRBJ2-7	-	TGTGCCAGCAGCTTAGGACGACTTCAAACCTACGAGCAGTACTTC	CASSLGRLQTYEQYF
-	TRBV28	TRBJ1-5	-	TGTGCCAGCAGTTTAGTCCGCAATCAGCCCCAGCATTTT	CASSLVRNQPQHF
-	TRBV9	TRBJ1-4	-	TGTGCCAGCAGCGTAGTGGGTCTTCCCAATGAAAAACTGTTTTTT	CASSVVGLPNEKLFF
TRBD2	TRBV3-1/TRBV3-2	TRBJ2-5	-	TGTGCCAGCAGCCCCTCCCCGCGAGCGGGGGGGCGGGCCCAGTACTTC	CASSPSPRAGGRAQYF
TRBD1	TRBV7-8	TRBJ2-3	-	TGTGCCAGCAGCTTAGACGGACAGGGGAGCTGGTGGTCGGCAGATACGCAGTATTTT	CASSLDGQGSWWSADTQYF
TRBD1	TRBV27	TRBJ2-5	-	TGTGCCAGCAGCGCGGGACAGGGGAGGGAGACCCAGTACTTC	CASSAGQGRETQYF
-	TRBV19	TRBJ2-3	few	TGTGCCAGTAGTCCGGTTGGCGGCACAGATACGCAGTATTTT	CASSPVGGTDTQYF
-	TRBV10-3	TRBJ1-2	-	TGTGCCATCAGTGAGATGTTGGGGGACCACTATGGCTACACCTTC	CAISEMLGDHYGYTF
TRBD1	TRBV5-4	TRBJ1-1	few	TGTGCCAGCAGCTTCGACAGGGCCACTGAAGCTTTCTTT	CASSFDRATEAFF
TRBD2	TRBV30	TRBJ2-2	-	TGTGCCTGGAGTGTTGGGGGGACTAGTTGGACCGGGGAGCTGTTTTTT	CAWSVGGTSWTGELFF
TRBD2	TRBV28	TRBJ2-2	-	TGTGCCAGCAGTTTTGCGGGGGATAACACCGGGGAGCTGTTTTTT	CASSFAGDNTGELFF
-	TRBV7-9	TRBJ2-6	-	TGTGCCAGCAGCTTAGCCCAGGGATCCTCTGGGGCCAACGTCCTGACTTTC	CASSLAQGSSGANVLTF
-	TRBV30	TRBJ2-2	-	TGTGCCTGGATTAGTAGCGAGACACGAGTCACCGGGGAGCTGTTTTTT	CAWISSETRVTGELFF
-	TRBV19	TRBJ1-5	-	TGTGCCAGTAGTTGGTTTAATCAGCCCCAGCATTTT	CASSWFNQPQHF
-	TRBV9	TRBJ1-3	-	TGTGCCAGCAGCTTCGGGTCCGTGAGCTCTGGAAACACCATATATTTT	CASSFGSVSSGNTIYF
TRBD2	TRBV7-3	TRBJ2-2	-	TGTGCCAGCAGCTTGACTAGCGGGGCGAACACCGGGGAGCTGTTTTTT	CASSLTSGANTGELFF
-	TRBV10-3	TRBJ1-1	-	TGTGCCATCAGTGAGTCATGGACTGAAGCTTTCTTT	CAISESWTEAFF
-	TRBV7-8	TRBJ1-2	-	TGTGCCAGCAGCCGAGACTTGCGGACCCAGTATGGCTACACCTTC	CASSRDLRTQYGYTF